Each of the 5 T cell receptor beta chains below was sequenced from the same sample in a study of early T cells in non-severe SARS-CoV-2 infection. TCRdb reanalysed the 5' RACE reads using MiXCR and keeps one entry per CDR3 protein. The sample has tens of thousands of distinct CDR3 sequences, 12% seen once. Sequencing input: whole blood. Receptors were obtained from an adult who was a healthcare worker with PCR-confirmed SARS-CoV-2 infection or an uninfected control (not recorded which).

This clonotype was detected only a few times. The J gene is TRBJ1-5, the V gene TRBV24-1; 7 bases are shared with TRBD1. V was clipped by 8 bases and J by 2 bases; unmatched bases: 8. The CDR3 sequence is 15 residues long. Germline CDR1 KGHDR, CDR2 SFDVKD. The CDR3 DNA reads as TGTGCCACCACCCTTAGGGGGCGAGGCAATCAGCCCCAGCATTTT. Translating gives CATTLRGRGNQPQHF.

This clonotype was seen repeatedly, ten times or more. This rearrangement joins TRBV30 to TRBJ2-1; D is perhaps TRBD1 (7 bases). From germline, CDR1 is GTSNPN and CDR2 SVGIG (reference sequence). V lost 0 bases and J 9 bases, leaving 15 bases between the germline ends. CDR3 size: 14 residues. CDR3 sequence (DNA): TGTGCCTGGAGTGTATTACAGGGGAGGCCTGAGCAGTTCTTC. Translated: CAWSVLQGRPEQFF. The whole variable domain, remainder taken from reference TRBV30 and TRBJ2-1, is SQTIHQWPATLVQPVGSPLSLECTVEGTSNPNLYWYRQAAGRGLQLLFYSVGIGQISSEVPQNLSASRPQDRQFILSSKKLLLSDSGFYLCAWSVLQGRPEQFFGPGTRLTVL.

There are many counts of this clonotype. The chain recombines TRBV7-8 with TRBJ2-3; D might be TRBD1 (7 bases). CDR1 is SGHVS, CDR2 FQNEAQ, per germline. The CDR3 contains 20 residues. The germline V and J ends were trimmed by 3 bases and 0 bases, with 25 bases remaining between them. Here the CDR3 DNA reads TGTGCCAGCAGCTTCCCGGGGGCTCAGGGGGACGATCCTAGCACAGATACGCAGTATTTT. The encoded protein is CASSFPGAQGDDPSTDTQYF. Full variable domain (missing parts from reference TRBV7-8 and TRBJ2-3): GAGVSQSPRYKVAKRGQDVALRCDPISGHVSLFWYQQALGQGPEFLTYFQNEAQLDKSGLPSDRFFAERPEGSVSTLKIQRTQQEDSAVYLCASSFPGAQGDDPSTDTQYFGPGTRLTVL.

This clonotype was found many times. The chain recombines TRBV20-1 with TRBJ1-1, with 7 bases aligning to TRBD1. The germline gives CDR1 DFQATT, CDR2 SNEGSKA (reference sequence). V was pared by 4 bases and J by 1 base, with 6 bases of the junction left unmatched. CDR3 size: 14 residues. CDR3 amino acids: CSAKDRLTNTEAFF. The CDR3 nucleotides read TGCAGTGCTAAGGACAGGTTAACGAACACTGAAGCTTTCTTT.

This chain uses TRBV15 with TRBJ1-6; 12 positions agree with TRBD1. The CDR3 spans 16 residues. Germline CDR1 reads LNHNV; CDR2 reads YYDKDF (reference sequence). V shed 3 bases and J 10 bases; nucleotides not matched to a gene: 7. The DNA of the CDR3 is TGTGCCACCAGCAGTCCCGGGACAGGGGGCAACTCACCCCTCCACTTT. It specifies CATSSPGTGGNSPLHF.